Listed here are 29 T cell receptor beta chains from one sample, sequenced in a study of CD8 T cells in Susac syndrome. When the RNA was reverse transcribed, random hexamers were used with an input of roughly 0.45 to 1 ug. Each CDR3 protein is one row after TCRdb ran MiXCR on the immunoSEQ multiplex PCR reads. The sample shows around 130,000 distinct CDR3 sequences, 91% of them seen only once. The sequenced sample consisted of CD8+ T cells from PBMCs. The source of these receptors is a human donor with multiple sclerosis.

V gene TRBV3-1 combines with J gene TRBJ1-1; D remains ambiguous. The CDR3 sequence is 16 residues long. V dropped 1 base and J dropped 6 bases, with 18 bases sitting between them. In germline, CDR1 is LGHDT, CDR2 YNNKEL (reference sequence). The CDR3 protein is CASSQVVKYGLPEAFF. As DNA, the CDR3 is TGTGCCAGCAGCCAAGTGGTAAAGTATGGGTTGCCTGAAGCTTTCTTT.

The count of this clonotype is one. The rearrangement uses TRBV3-1 and TRBJ2-7, with D possibly TRBD2 on 5 matching bases. Germline assignment: CDR1 LGHDT and CDR2 YNNKEL (reference sequence). The CDR3 has 16 residues. Trimming cost V 5 bases and J 0 bases, with 17 bases left between them. The CDR3 region is CASSGRMEDFSYEQYF. The CDR3 region has the DNA TGTGCCAGCAGCGGACGTATGGAGGACTTCTCCTACGAGCAGTACTTC.

This CDR3 reads CASHLRGSGANVLTF. The CDR3 coding sequence is TGTGCCAGTCATCTTCGGGGCTCTGGGGCCAACGTCCTGACTTTC. V and J are TRBV13 and TRBJ2-6; D is perhaps TRBD2 (5 bases). Trimming pared 9 bases from V and 0 bases from J, leaving 12 bases between. CDR1 and CDR2 from the germline V gene are PRHDT and FYEKMQ (reference sequence). The CDR3 runs to 15 residues.

The chain recombines TRBV2 with TRBJ2-2; D is ambiguous. The length of the CDR3 is 11 residues. Per germline, CDR1 SNHLY and CDR2 FYNNEI. V was trimmed by 6 bases and J by 5 bases, leaving 4 bases between them. In DNA form, the CDR3 reads TGTGCCAGCAGGGTTACCGGGGAGCTGTTTTTT. This sequence encodes CASRVTGELFF.

The chain has TRBV7-9 and TRBJ2-7, with TRBD1 matching 8 bases. The CDR3 has 14 residues. Germline V gene sequence: CDR1 SEHNR, CDR2 FQNEAQ (reference sequence). Unmatched junction bases numbered 6, after V lost 3 bases and J lost 5 bases. The CDR3 nucleotides read TGTGCCAGCAGCTTCGGACAGGGTAGCCACGAGCAGTACTTC. Its protein product is CASSFGQGSHEQYF.

The chain combines TRBV4-1 with TRBJ1-4, with D uncertain. Germline V lookup: CDR1 MGHRA, CDR2 YSYEKL. The CDR3 runs 14 residues. Trimming removed 5 bases from V and 3 bases from J, with 10 bases in between. CDR3 protein: CASSSVLANEKLFF. The CDR3 DNA follows: TGCGCCAGCAGCTCGGTCCTAGCTAATGAAAAACTGTTTTTT.

The chain uses TRBV3-1 and TRBJ1-2; D is ambiguous. Germline lookup yields CDR1 LGHDT and CDR2 YNNKEL (reference sequence). CDR3 length equals 15 residues. The ends were cut back, 4 bases at V and 4 bases at J, with 16 bases in the middle. In DNA form, the CDR3 reads TGTGCCAGCAGCCCGGCGGAGGGCGTCCTCTATGGCTACACCTTC. Its translation is CASSPAEGVLYGYTF.

A note on this clonotype: A junction boundary mismatches the germline segment, possibly from a read error. The chain links TRBV29-1 to TRBJ1-1; no clear D. The germline CDR1 and CDR2 sequences are SQVTM and ANQGSEA. The CDR3 is 16 residues long. This chain's CDR3 is CSVRFPHLQGETEASF. In nucleotides, the CDR3 is TGCAGCGTCCGTTTCCCTCACCTACAAGGCGAGACTGAAGCTTCCTTT.

This chain joins TRBV4-1 and TRBJ1-1; a weak D match, TRBD1 (6 bases). The CDR3 runs to 14 residues. Germline V CDR1 and CDR2: MGHRA, YSYEKL. V shed 1 base and J shed 0 bases, with 6 bases lying between them. CDR3 sequence reads: CASSQGQVNTEAFF. CDR3 DNA: TGCGCCAGCAGCCAAGGACAGGTGAACACTGAAGCTTTCTTT.

The rearrangement links TRBV6-1 to TRBJ2-2; TRBD2 aligns across 9 bases. The ends lost 6 bases at V and 4 bases at J; junction bases unmatched: 9. The germline V gene has CDR1 MNHNS and CDR2 SASEGT. There are 16 residues in the CDR3. The DNA of the CDR3 is TGTGCCAGCAGCCTCGTGGGTAGCGGGAGCACCGGGGAGCTGTTTTTT. Amino acid sequence: CASSLVGSGSTGELFF.

The chain employs TRBV27 and TRBJ2-1; no definite D call. The CDR3 is 14 residues long. Germline CDR1 and CDR2: MNHEY and SMNVEV (reference sequence). The V end lost 1 base, the J end lost 5 bases, and 9 bases lay between the germline ends. CDR3 in amino acids: CASSLYSEHNEQFF. The DNA of the CDR3 is TGTGCCAGCAGTTTATACTCGGAGCACAATGAGCAGTTCTTC.

The chain joins TRBV4-1 to TRBJ2-7; no clear D. Trimming pared 3 bases from V and 3 bases from J, leaving 12 bases between. Per the germline V gene, CDR1 is MGHRA and CDR2 is YSYEKL. The CDR3 length is 14 residues. CDR3 in DNA: TGCGCCAGCAGCCACGAGACGTTTGGCTACGAGCAGTACTTC. Its translation: CASSHETFGYEQYF.

This clonotype was seen a handful of times. J is TRBJ2-7 and V is TRBV7-9; 10 bases agree with TRBD2. The junction had 0 bases not matched to a gene; V was cut back by 2 bases and J by 2 bases. Germline CDR1 and CDR2: SEHNR and FQNEAQ (reference sequence). CDR3 length equals 14 residues. The CDR3 DNA is TGTGCCAGCAGCTTACTAGCGGGAGCCTACGAGCAGTACTTC. This codes for CASSLLAGAYEQYF.

The J gene is TRBJ2-5, the V gene TRBV28; 12 bases are shared with TRBD2. Looked up from germline, CDR1 is MDHEN and CDR2 is SYDVKM. There are 16 residues in the CDR3. V gave up 4 bases and J gave up 3 bases; unmatched junction bases: 6. In nucleotides, the CDR3 is TGTGCCAGCAGTTACGCGACTAGCGGGAGTAAAGAGACCCAGTACTTC. Its protein product is CASSYATSGSKETQYF.

The table lists this clonotype with a count of one. The rearrangement links TRBV5-6 to TRBJ1-6, with TRBD1 matching over 7 bases. The CDR3 consists of 14 residues. V was pared by 4 bases and J by 8 bases, with 6 bases of the junction left unmatched. The germline V gene has CDR1 SGHDT and CDR2 YYEEEE. The CDR3 reads CASSGSGGYSPLHF. CDR3 nucleotides: TGTGCCAGCAGCGGGTCAGGGGGTTATTCACCCCTCCACTTT.

This chain links TRBV20-1 with TRBJ2-1, with D perhaps assigned TRBD1 or TRBD2 (5 bases each). The CDR3 spans 14 residues. V dropped 5 bases and J dropped 4 bases, with 15 bases sitting between them. Germline V gene lookup returns CDR1 DFQATT and CDR2 SNEGSKA (reference sequence). The CDR3 loop is CSARPRDAYNEQFF. In nucleotides, the CDR3 is TGCAGTGCTCGACCTCGGGACGCGTACAATGAGCAGTTCTTC.

The chain employs TRBV5-1 and TRBJ2-7; 7 bases fit TRBD2. The germline gives CDR1 SGHRS, CDR2 YFSETQ. CDR3 size: 16 residues. The V gene end was trimmed by 0 bases and the J gene end by 7 bases; junction bases not matched to a gene: 13. This CDR3 is CASSLGADAGAEEQYF. Here the CDR3 DNA reads TGCGCCAGCAGCTTGGGGGCCGACGCGGGAGCGGAAGAGCAGTACTTC. Variable domain in full (rest from reference TRBV5-1 and TRBJ2-7): KAGVTQTPRYLIKTRGQQVTLSCSPISGHRSVSWYQQTPGQGLQFLFEYFSETQRNKGNFPGRFSGRQFSNSRSEMNVSTLELGDSALYLCASSLGADAGAEEQYFGPGTRLTVT.

V usage is TRBV7-9 and J usage is TRBJ2-2, with D perhaps matching TRBD1 (6 bases). The CDR3 has 15 amino acids. Germline CDR1 is SEHNR and CDR2 is FQNEAQ (reference sequence). Trimming shortened V by 5 bases and J by 1 base, and 11 bases separated the two germline ends. The CDR3 is CASSQQTGNTGELFF. CDR3 nucleotides: TGTGCCAGCAGCCAACAGACAGGGAACACCGGGGAGCTGTTTTTT.

In DNA form, the CDR3 reads TGCAGCGTTGAAATTGAGGGCAATCAGCCCCAGCATTTT. Its protein product is CSVEIEGNQPQHF. V is TRBV29-1 and J is TRBJ1-5; D not resolved. Germline V gene lookup returns CDR1 SQVTM and CDR2 ANQGSEA. This CDR3 spans 13 amino acids. Trimming cost V 2 bases and J 2 bases, with 7 bases left between them.

The chain uses TRBV6-6 and TRBJ1-1; D remains unclear. This CDR3 is 13 amino acids long. The germline V gene has CDR1 MNHNY and CDR2 SVGAGI (reference sequence). The V end was cut by 5 bases, the J end by 7 bases, with 14 bases between. The DNA of the CDR3 is TGTGCCAGCAGTCCCGGGGTCGCGGGTGAAGCTTTCTTT. The encoded protein is CASSPGVAGEAFF.

This chain joins TRBV18 and TRBJ1-1; TRBD1 matches at 9 bases. V was pared by 6 bases and J by 10 bases, with 12 bases of the junction left unmatched. Per the germline V gene, CDR1 is KGHSH and CDR2 is LQKENI. The CDR3 sequence is 14 residues long. The CDR3 DNA sequence: TGTGCCAGCTCGCTACCCGGACAGGGGCCCGTAGCTTTCTTT. Protein sequence: CASSLPGQGPVAFF.

J is TRBJ2-1 and V is TRBV7-3; possibly TRBD2 for D (6 bases). CDR1 is SGHTA, CDR2 FQGTGA, per germline. The CDR3 contains 15 residues. V was trimmed by 0 bases and J by 1 base, leaving 7 bases between them. DNA of the CDR3: TGTGCCAGCAGCTTAACACTAGCTTCCTACAATGAGCAGTTCTTC. It codes for CASSLTLASYNEQFF.

The chain links TRBV19 to TRBJ1-1; the D gene is possibly TRBD1 (5 bases). The germline V gene encodes CDR1 LNHDA and CDR2 SQIVND (reference sequence). Deletions cut 6 bases from V and 1 base from J, with 12 bases between. This CDR3 contains 14 residues. CDR3 DNA sequence: TGTGCCAGTAGCGTCGACGGGGGGAACACTGAAGCTTTCTTT. It is translated as CASSVDGGNTEAFF.

The J gene is TRBJ2-1, the V gene TRBV4-1; 7 nucleotides agree with TRBD1. With 4 bases clipped from V and 1 base from J, the junction kept 4 bases outside the gene matches. Germline CDR1 is MGHRA and CDR2 is YSYEKL. CDR3 size: 15 residues. The CDR3 sequence: CASSPRQGSYNEQFF. In DNA form, the CDR3 reads TGCGCCAGCAGCCCCCGACAGGGTTCCTACAATGAGCAGTTCTTC.

The gene calls are TRBV3-1 and TRBJ1-2; D is ambiguous. With 0 bases removed from V and 0 bases from J, the gap between germline ends came to 11 bases. The CDR3 sequence is 16 residues long. Germline V gene sequence: CDR1 LGHDT, CDR2 YNNKEL (reference sequence). CDR3 region: CASSQDYRIANYGYTF. The CDR3 DNA follows: TGTGCCAGCAGCCAAGATTACCGAATAGCTAACTATGGCTACACCTTC.

This chain joins TRBV2 and TRBJ2-1; D ambiguous. CDR1 and CDR2 from the germline V gene are SNHLY and FYNNEI. The CDR3 is 9 amino acids. In DNA, the CDR3 is TGTACCGACCTCTTGGGGCAGTTCTTC. Protein sequence: CTDLLGQFF.

DNA of the CDR3: TGTGCCAGCAGTTACCCGGGACTAGCGAGGGAAAAACTGTTTTTT. The encoded protein is CASSYPGLAREKLFF. J is TRBJ1-4 and V is TRBV28, with D possibly being TRBD1 (5 bases). CDR1 is MDHEN, CDR2 SYDVKM, per germline. Trimming left V 4 bases short and J 8 bases short, with 17 bases between. The CDR3 totals 15 residues.

The CDR3 protein is CASSLRGSGNTIYF. CDR3 DNA sequence: TGTGCCAGCAGCTTAAGGGGGTCTGGAAACACCATATATTTT. The chain is built from TRBV7-2 and TRBJ1-3; D might be TRBD1 (6 bases). The CDR3 covers 14 residues. Trimming cost V 2 bases and J 1 base, with 6 bases left between them. CDR1 and CDR2 (germline): SGHTA, FQGNSA.

This rearrangement joins TRBV15 to TRBJ1-1; possible D gene TRBD1, 5 bases. Trimming took 0 bases from V and 5 from J, leaving 16 bases between them. The V gene's germline CDR1 is LNHNV and CDR2 YYDKDF (reference sequence). The CDR3 length is 16 residues. CDR3 nucleotides: TGTGCCACCAGCAGAGATCGGGGCTTATCAGTTACTGAAGCTTTCTTT. Encoded protein: CATSRDRGLSVTEAFF. Complete variable domain (other parts from reference TRBV15 and TRBJ1-1): DAMVIQNPRYQVTQFGKPVTLSCSQTLNHNVMYWYQQKSSQAPKLLFHYYDKDFNNEADTPDNFQSRRPNTSFCFLDIRSPGLGDTAMYLCATSRDRGLSVTEAFFGQGTRLTVV.